This is a list of T cell receptor beta chains from one sample in a study of T cell responses to AZD1222 COVID-19 vaccine. Method: immunoSEQ multiplex PCR; TCRdb's copy keeps in-frame clones and lacks some. Of some 150,000 clones in the sample, approximately 90% are singletons; the top ten hold 3% to 4%. Here the sequenced sample was peripheral blood, taken on day 0 of MenACWY control vaccination. The receptors stem from an adult in good health. CDR3s include the opening cysteine and the closing phenylalanine or tryptophan. D genes are given only for firm matches. For some rows the clone size is stated as once, few or many, or as a class when expanded; others skip it.

V: TRBV4-3
D: -
J: TRBJ2-2
size: -
DNA: TGCGCCAGCAGCCAAGGTAGCGGCAGCTACACCGGGGAGCTGTTTTTT
CDR3: CASSQGSGSYTGELFF

V: TRBV30
D: TRBD1
J: TRBJ1-3
size: -
DNA: TGTGCCTGGACCCGGCCGGGACAGGCTGGAAACACCATATATTTT
CDR3: CAWTRPGQAGNTIYF

V: TRBV28
D: -
J: TRBJ2-2
size: -
DNA: TGTGCCAGCGGACTCCAGGGACCCGCCGGGGAGCTGTTTTTT
CDR3: CASGLQGPAGELFF

V: TRBV11-3
D: -
J: TRBJ2-1
size: -
DNA: TGTGCCAGCAGCTTAGATATTCGTTACAATGAGCAGTTCTTC
CDR3: CASSLDIRYNEQFF

V: TRBV28
D: -
J: TRBJ1-4
size: -
DNA: TGTGCCAGCAGGTCCGACAGCGGCGAAAATGAAAAACTGTTTTTT
CDR3: CASRSDSGENEKLFF

V: TRBV5-1
D: TRBD2
J: TRBJ2-3
size: -
DNA: TGCGCCAGCAGCTCCGCTGTTAGCGGGAGTACAGATACGCAGTATTTT
CDR3: CASSSAVSGSTDTQYF

V: TRBV7-9
D: -
J: TRBJ2-2
size: -
DNA: TGTGCCAGCAGCTTTTTCGGGGACACCGGGGAGCTGTTTTTT
CDR3: CASSFFGDTGELFF

V: TRBV20-1
D: -
J: TRBJ2-5
size: -
DNA: TGCAGTGCTAATTCATGGGAGACCCAGTACTTC
CDR3: CSANSWETQYF

V: TRBV7-3
D: -
J: TRBJ2-7
size: -
DNA: TGTGCCAGCAGCTTAGGGCTCTACGGGAGTAGTGACGAGCAGTACTTC
CDR3: CASSLGLYGSSDEQYF

V: TRBV9
D: TRBD2
J: TRBJ2-1
size: -
DNA: TGTGCCAGCACAAGCGGGAGCTTTGGGAATGAGCAGTTCTTC
CDR3: CASTSGSFGNEQFF

V: TRBV14
D: -
J: TRBJ2-2
size: few
DNA: TGTGCCAGCAGCCAAGTGGCAACCGGGGAGCTGTTTTTT
CDR3: CASSQVATGELFF

V: TRBV4-3
D: -
J: TRBJ2-3
size: -
DNA: TGCGCCAGCAGCCAAGACCTCGACCCTGCGAATACGCAGTATTTT
CDR3: CASSQDLDPANTQYF

V: TRBV13
D: -
J: TRBJ1-4
size: -
DNA: TGTGCCACCTCGCCCGAGACGGACATTATCAAACTGTTTTTT
CDR3: CATSPETDIIKLFF

V: TRBV6-5
D: TRBD1
J: TRBJ2-3
size: -
DNA: TGTGCCAGCAGTTACCGGGACAGGAACAGAGATACGCAGTATTTT
CDR3: CASSYRDRNRDTQYF

V: TRBV5-1
D: -
J: TRBJ1-3
size: -
DNA: TGCGCCAGCAGCTCCGGTTTGGCAGGCGGATACACCATATATTTT
CDR3: CASSSGLAGGYTIYF